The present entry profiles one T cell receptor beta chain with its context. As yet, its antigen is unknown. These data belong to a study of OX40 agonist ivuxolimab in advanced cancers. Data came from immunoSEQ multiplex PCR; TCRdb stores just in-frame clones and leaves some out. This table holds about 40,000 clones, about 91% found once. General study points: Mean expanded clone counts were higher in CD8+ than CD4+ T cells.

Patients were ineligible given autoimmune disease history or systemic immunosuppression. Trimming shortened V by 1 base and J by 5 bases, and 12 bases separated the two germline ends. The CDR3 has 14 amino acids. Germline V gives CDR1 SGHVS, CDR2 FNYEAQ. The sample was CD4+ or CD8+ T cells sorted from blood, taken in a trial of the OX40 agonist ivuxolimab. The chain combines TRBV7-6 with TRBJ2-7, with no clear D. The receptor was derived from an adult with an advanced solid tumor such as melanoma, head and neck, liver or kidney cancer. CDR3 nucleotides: TGTGCCAGCAGCTTAGAGGGCAGGCCCCACGAGCAGTACTTC. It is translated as CASSLEGRPHEQYF.